The clone carrying this T cell receptor beta chain was seen a single time. The data are from a study of blood T cell repertoires in COVID-19. In germline, CDR1 is SEHNR, CDR2 FQNEAQ (reference sequence). Trimming stripped 4 bases from V and 0 bases from J, with 16 bases between. This CDR3 is 17 amino acids long. Clones were sequenced by immunoSEQ multiplex PCR, and TCRdb holds only the in-frame ones, with some missing. This sample has roughly 200,000 clones, with less than 85% found just once. Sequencing was carried out using PBMCs or T cells enriched from blood (not recorded which). The receptor's source is a man aged 40-49 years who had recovered from COVID-19. The genes are TRBV7-9 and TRBJ2-1, with TRBD2 as a possible D gene (6 bases). DNA of the CDR3: TGTGCCAGCAGCTCGACCGGGACTCCAACCTCCTACAATGAGCAGTTCTTC. Translation gives CASSSTGTPTSYNEQFF.